This is a list of T cell receptor beta chains from one sample in a study of shared clonotypes between healthy human individuals. Profiled with immunoSEQ multiplex PCR; TCRdb holds only in-frame clones, not every one. In the table there are 2,500,000 or so clones, approximately 90% of which are singletons. Sequencing input: naive CD4+ T cells sorted from blood. These receptors were collected from a man younger than 35 in good health. Both conserved end residues are part of each CDR3. The D gene is left open where the match is weak. The size entry is marked missing in some rows and otherwise reads once, few, many or a size class.

j_call | v_call | d_call | clone_size | cdr3_nt | cdr3_aa
TRBJ1-4 | TRBV5-8 | . | . | TGTGCCAGCAGGTTGGACAGAGGGGAAAAACTGTTTTTT | CASRLDRGEKLFF
TRBJ1-6 | TRBV10-2 | . | . | TGCGCCAGCAGTGAGACCGGGTCTGGGAGCTCCTATAATTCACCCCTCCACTTT | CASSETGSGSSYNSPLHF
TRBJ1-2 | TRBV5-5 | . | . | TGTGCCAGCAGCTTGGCGTCGACCAAGTATGGCTACACCTTC | CASSLASTKYGYTF
TRBJ2-5 | TRBV30 | . | once | TGTGCCTGGACACCCAACGCGGGAGAGACCCAGTACTTC | CAWTPNAGETQYF
TRBJ1-2 | TRBV10-3 | . | . | TGTGCCATCAGTGGGGGGGCGCTTACCTATGGCTACACCTTC | CAISGGALTYGYTF
TRBJ2-5 | TRBV19 | TRBD2 | . | TGTGCCAGTAGTATAGCCCGACTAGCGGGCCAAGAGACCCAGTACTTC | CASSIARLAGQETQYF
TRBJ2-2 | TRBV9 | . | few | TGTGCCAGCAGCTCGACGACAGGTCCCGCGCAGCTGTTTTTT | CASSSTTGPAQLFF
TRBJ2-3 | TRBV2 | . | . | TGTGCCAGCAGCCGCGTAATCGCTAGCACAGATACGCAGTATTTT | CASSRVIASTDTQYF
TRBJ2-4 | TRBV30 | . | . | TGTGCCTGGAATTTTGGTGGGAATACAGCCAAAAACATTCAGTACTTC | CAWNFGGNTAKNIQYF
TRBJ2-7 | TRBV18 | . | . | TGTGCCAGCTCACCAACCGGGACTCCTTACGAGCAGTACTTC | CASSPTGTPYEQYF
TRBJ2-7 | TRBV2 | . | . | TGTGCCAGCAGTGAAGCTGGGAGAGGGATGAACGAGCAGTACTTC | CASSEAGRGMNEQYF
TRBJ1-4 | TRBV4-1 | . | . | TGCGCCAGCAGCCAAGAGGGGGGACGTCTTTCGAAAAAACTGTTTTTT | CASSQEGGRLSKKLFF
TRBJ1-1 | TRBV6-6 | . | . | TGTGCCAGCAGTTACTCGCCTAAGGCCCTCACTCCGGAAGCTTTCTTT | CASSYSPKALTPEAFF
TRBJ1-3 | TRBV16 | TRBD1 | . | TGTGCCAGCAGCTCCTTCAAAGACAGGGACTCTGGAAACACCATATATTTT | CASSSFKDRDSGNTIYF
TRBJ1-1 | TRBV30 | TRBD1 | . | TGTGCCTGGAGGCAGGGACAGGGGATGAACACTGAAGCTTTCTTT | CAWRQGQGMNTEAFF
TRBJ2-7 | TRBV28 | . | . | TGTGCCAGCAGCTCCGAACACGAGCAGTACTTC | CASSSEHEQYF
TRBJ2-2 | TRBV1 | . | . | TGCACCAGCAGCCAAGCCCCCCAGCGGGAGAACACCGGGGAGCTGTTTTTT | CTSSQAPQRENTGELFF
TRBJ2-1 | TRBV18 | . | . | TGTGCCAGCTCACCACGACTAGAGAGTATCAATGAGCAGTTCTTC | CASSPRLESINEQFF
TRBJ2-5 | TRBV7-2 | . | . | TGTGCCAGCAGCTCACGCCAGCGGGCCGAGACCCAGTACTTC | CASSSRQRAETQYF